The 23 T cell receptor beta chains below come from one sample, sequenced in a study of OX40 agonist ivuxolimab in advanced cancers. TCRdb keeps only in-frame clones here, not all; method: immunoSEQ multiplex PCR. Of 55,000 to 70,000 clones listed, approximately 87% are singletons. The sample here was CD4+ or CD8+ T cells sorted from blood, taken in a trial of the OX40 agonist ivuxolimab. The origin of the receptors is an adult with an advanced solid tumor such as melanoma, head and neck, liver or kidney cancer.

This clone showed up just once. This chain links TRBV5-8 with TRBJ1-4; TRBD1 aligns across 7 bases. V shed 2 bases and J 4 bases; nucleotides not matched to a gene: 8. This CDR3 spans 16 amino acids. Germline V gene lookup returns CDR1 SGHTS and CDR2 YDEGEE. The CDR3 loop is CASSFPERQGNEKLFF. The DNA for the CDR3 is TGTGCCAGCAGCTTCCCGGAACGACAGGGTAATGAAAAACTGTTTTTT.

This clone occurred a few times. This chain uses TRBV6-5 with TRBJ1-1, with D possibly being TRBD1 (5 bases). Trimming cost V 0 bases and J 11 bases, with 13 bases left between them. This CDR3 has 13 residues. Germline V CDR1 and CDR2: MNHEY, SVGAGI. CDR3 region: CASSYSLGASAFF. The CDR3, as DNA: TGTGCCAGCAGTTACTCTTTAGGGGCGTCCGCTTTCTTT.

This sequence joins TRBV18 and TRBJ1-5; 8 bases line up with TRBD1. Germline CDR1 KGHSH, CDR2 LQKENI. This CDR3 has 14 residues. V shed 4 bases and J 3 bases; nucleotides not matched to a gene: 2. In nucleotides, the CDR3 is TGTGCCAGCTCACAGACAGGGGACAATCAGCCCCAGCATTTT. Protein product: CASSQTGDNQPQHF.

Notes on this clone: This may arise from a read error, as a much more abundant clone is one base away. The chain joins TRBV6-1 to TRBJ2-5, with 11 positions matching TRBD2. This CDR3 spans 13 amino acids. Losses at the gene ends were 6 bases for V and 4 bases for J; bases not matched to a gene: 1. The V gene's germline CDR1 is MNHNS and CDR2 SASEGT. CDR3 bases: TGTGCCAGCAGGCTAGCGGGGGGAGAGACCCAGTACTTC. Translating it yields CASRLAGGETQYF.

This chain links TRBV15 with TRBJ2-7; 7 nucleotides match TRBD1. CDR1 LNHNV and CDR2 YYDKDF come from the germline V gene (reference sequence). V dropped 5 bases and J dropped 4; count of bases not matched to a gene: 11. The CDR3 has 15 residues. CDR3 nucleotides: TGTGCCACCAGCTTGAACAGGGGCCCTTTTTACGAGCAGTACTTC. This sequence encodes CATSLNRGPFYEQYF. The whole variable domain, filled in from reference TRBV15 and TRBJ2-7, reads DAMVIQNPRYQVTQFGKPVTLSCSQTLNHNVMYWYQQKSSQAPKLLFHYYDKDFNNEADTPDNFQSRRPNTSFCFLDIRSPGLGDTAMYLCATSLNRGPFYEQYFGPGTRLTVT.

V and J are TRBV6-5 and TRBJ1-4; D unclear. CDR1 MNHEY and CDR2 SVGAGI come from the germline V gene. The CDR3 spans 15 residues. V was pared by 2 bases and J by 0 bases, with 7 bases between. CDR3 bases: TGTGCCAGCAGTTACCACACGACAACTAATGAAAAACTGTTTTTT. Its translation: CASSYHTTTNEKLFF.

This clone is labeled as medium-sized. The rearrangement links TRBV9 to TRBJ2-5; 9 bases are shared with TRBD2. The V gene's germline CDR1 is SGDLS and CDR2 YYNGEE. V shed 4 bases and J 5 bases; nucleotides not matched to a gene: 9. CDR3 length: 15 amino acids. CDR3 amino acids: CASSPAGGYDETQYF. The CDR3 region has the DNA TGTGCCAGCAGCCCCGCGGGGGGGTATGACGAGACCCAGTACTTC.

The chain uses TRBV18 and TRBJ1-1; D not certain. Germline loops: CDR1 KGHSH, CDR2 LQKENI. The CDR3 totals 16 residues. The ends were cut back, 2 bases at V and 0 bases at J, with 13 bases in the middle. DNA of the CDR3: TGTGCCAGCTCACCAAACAGTGCTTTACTGAACACTGAAGCTTTCTTT. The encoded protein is CASSPNSALLNTEAFF.

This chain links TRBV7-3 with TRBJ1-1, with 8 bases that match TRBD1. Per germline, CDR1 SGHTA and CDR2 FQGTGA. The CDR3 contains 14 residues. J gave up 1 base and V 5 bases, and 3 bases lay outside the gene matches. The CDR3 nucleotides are TGTGCCAGCAGCCTAGGACAGGGGAACACTGAAGCTTTCTTT. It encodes CASSLGQGNTEAFF.

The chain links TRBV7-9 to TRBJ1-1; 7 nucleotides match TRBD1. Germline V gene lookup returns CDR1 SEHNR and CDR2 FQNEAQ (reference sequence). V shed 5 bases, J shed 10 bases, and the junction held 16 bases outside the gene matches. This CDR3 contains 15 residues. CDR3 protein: CASSENSAGGEGAFF. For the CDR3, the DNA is TGTGCCAGCAGCGAAAACTCAGCAGGGGGAGAGGGAGCTTTCTTT.

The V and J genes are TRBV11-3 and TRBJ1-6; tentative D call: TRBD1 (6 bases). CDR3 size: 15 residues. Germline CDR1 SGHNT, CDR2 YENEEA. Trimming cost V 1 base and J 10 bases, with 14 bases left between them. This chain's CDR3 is CASSLGGRGESPLHF. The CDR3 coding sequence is TGTGCCAGCAGCTTAGGGGGCAGGGGAGAATCACCCCTCCACTTT.

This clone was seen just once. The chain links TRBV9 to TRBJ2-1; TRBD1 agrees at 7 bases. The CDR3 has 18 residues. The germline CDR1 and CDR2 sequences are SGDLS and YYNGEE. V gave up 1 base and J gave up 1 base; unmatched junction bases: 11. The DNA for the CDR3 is TGTGCCAGCAGCGTATCCGTCCCCGGACAGGATTCCTACAATGAGCAGTTCTTC. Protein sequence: CASSVSVPGQDSYNEQFF. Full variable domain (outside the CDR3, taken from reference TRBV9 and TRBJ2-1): DSGVTQTPKHLITATGQRVTLRCSPRSGDLSVYWYQQSLDQGLQFLIQYYNGEERAKGNILERFSAQQFPDLHSELNLSSLELGDSALYFCASSVSVPGQDSYNEQFFGPGTRLTVL.

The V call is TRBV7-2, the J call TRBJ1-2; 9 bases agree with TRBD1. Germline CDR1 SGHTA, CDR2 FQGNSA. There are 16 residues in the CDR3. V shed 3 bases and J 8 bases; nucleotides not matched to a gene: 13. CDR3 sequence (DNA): TGTGCCAGCAGCTTGACGACAGGGGGTTTAGGTCTGGGCTACACCTTC. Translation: CASSLTTGGLGLGYTF.

CDR3 residues: CATSRTDRSSYNEQFF. CDR3 coding DNA: TGTGCCACCAGCCGTACGGATAGAAGCTCCTACAATGAGCAGTTCTTC. V usage is TRBV15 and J usage is TRBJ2-1; D is uncertain. The CDR3 consists of 16 residues. Germline V gene data show CDR1 as LNHNV and CDR2 as YYDKDF (reference sequence). The ends were cut back, 5 bases at V and 0 bases at J, with 14 bases in the middle. The whole variable domain, filled in from reference TRBV15 and TRBJ2-1, reads DAMVIQNPRYQVTQFGKPVTLSCSQTLNHNVMYWYQQKSSQAPKLLFHYYDKDFNNEADTPDNFQSRRPNTSFCFLDIRSPGLGDTAMYLCATSRTDRSSYNEQFFGPGTRLTVL.

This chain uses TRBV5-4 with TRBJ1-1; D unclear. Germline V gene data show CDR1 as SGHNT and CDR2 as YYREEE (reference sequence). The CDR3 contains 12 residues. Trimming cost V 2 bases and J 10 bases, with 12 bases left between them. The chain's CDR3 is CASSFYSGVAFF. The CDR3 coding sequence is TGTGCCAGCAGCTTTTACTCTGGAGTAGCTTTCTTT.

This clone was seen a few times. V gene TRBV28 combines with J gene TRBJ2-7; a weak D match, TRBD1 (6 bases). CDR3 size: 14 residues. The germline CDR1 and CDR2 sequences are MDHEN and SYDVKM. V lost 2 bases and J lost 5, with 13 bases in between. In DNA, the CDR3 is TGTGCCAGCAGTTTACTGGGGGCCTATAACGAGCAGTACTTC. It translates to CASSLLGAYNEQYF.

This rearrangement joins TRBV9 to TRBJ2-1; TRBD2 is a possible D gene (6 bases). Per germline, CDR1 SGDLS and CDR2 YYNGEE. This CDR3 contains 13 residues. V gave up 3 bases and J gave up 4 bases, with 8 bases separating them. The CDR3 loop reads CASSAGLYNEQFF. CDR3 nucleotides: TGTGCCAGCAGCGCGGGACTTTACAATGAGCAGTTCTTC.

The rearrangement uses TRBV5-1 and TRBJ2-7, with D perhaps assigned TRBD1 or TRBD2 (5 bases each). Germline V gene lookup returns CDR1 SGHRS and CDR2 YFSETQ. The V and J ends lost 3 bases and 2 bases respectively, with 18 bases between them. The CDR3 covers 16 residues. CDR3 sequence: CASSSNSGTETYEQYF. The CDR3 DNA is TGCGCCAGCAGCTCTAATTCCGGGACGGAGACCTACGAGCAGTACTTC.

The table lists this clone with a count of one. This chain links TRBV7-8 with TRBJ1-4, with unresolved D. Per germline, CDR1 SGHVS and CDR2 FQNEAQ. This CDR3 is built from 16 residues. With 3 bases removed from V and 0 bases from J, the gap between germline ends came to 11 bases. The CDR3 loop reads CASSFVSLATNEKLFF. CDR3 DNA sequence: TGTGCCAGCAGCTTTGTTTCGCTAGCAACTAATGAAAAACTGTTTTTT.

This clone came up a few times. The CDR3 region has the DNA TGTGCCAGCAGCTTAGTTGTCGGGGAGCTGTTTTTT. Translated: CASSLVVGELFF. The rearrangement uses TRBV7-6 and TRBJ2-2; D gene unclear. Trimming took off 1 base at V and 7 bases at J, with 4 bases between the two ends. CDR1 is SGHVS, CDR2 FNYEAQ, per germline. This CDR3 contains 12 residues.

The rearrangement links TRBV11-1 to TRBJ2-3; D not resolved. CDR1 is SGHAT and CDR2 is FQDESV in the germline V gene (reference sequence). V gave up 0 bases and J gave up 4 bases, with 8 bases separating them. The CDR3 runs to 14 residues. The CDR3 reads CASSLASRADTQYF. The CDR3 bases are TGTGCCAGCAGCTTAGCATCTCGGGCAGATACGCAGTATTTT.

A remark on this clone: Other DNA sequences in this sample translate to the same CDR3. CDR3 amino acids: CASSLRRGETQYF. In DNA form, the CDR3 reads TGTGCCAGCAGCTTACGGCGCGGGGAGACCCAGTACTTC. The chain has TRBV7-2 and TRBJ2-5, with TRBD2 as a possible D gene (5 bases). This CDR3 has 13 amino acids. Germline V CDR1 and CDR2: SGHTA, FQGNSA. The germline V and J ends were trimmed by 2 bases and 5 bases, with 9 bases remaining between them. The whole variable domain, remainder taken from reference TRBV7-2 and TRBJ2-5, is GAGVSQSPSNKVTEKGKDVELRCDPISGHTALYWYRQSLGQGLEFLIYFQGNSAPDKSGLPSDRFSAERTGGSVSTLTIQRTQQEDSAVYLCASSLRRGETQYFGPGTRLLVL.

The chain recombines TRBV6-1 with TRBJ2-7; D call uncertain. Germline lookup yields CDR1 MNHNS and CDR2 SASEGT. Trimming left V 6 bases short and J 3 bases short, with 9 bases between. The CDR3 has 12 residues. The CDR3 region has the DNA TGTGCCAGCAGGCAGGTTTACTACGAGCAGTACTTC. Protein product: CASRQVYYEQYF.